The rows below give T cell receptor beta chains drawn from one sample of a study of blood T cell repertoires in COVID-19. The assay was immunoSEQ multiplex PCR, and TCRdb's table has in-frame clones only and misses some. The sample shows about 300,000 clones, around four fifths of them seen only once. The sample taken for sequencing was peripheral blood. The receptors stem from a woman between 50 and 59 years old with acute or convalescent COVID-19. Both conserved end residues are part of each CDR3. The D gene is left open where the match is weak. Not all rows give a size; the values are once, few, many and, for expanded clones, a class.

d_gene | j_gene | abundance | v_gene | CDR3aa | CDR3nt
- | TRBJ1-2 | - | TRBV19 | CASSLQANYGYTF | TGTGCCAGTAGCCTACAGGCAAACTATGGCTACACCTTC
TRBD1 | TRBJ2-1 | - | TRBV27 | CASSLSRDRGYEQFF | TGTGCCAGCAGTTTATCGAGGGACAGGGGGTATGAGCAGTTCTTC
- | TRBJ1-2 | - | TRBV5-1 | CASSGQGINYGYTF | TGCGCCAGCAGCGGGCAGGGTATTAACTATGGCTACACCTTC
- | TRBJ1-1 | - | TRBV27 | CASIQTGGTEAFF | TGTGCCAGCATTCAAACCGGGGGTACTGAAGCTTTCTTT
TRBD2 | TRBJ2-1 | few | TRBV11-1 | CASSLEVAGVRNEQFF | TGTGCCAGCAGCTTAGAGGTAGCGGGGGTGAGGAATGAGCAGTTCTTC
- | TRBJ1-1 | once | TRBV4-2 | CASSQELHVRGTEAFF | TGTGCCAGCAGCCAAGAGCTTCACGTTCGGGGCACTGAAGCTTTCTTT
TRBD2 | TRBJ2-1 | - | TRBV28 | CASSPGRYNEQFF | TGTGCCAGCAGCCCCGGGAGGTACAATGAGCAGTTCTTC
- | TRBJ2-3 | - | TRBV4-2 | CASSQDLGLDTQYF | TGTGCCAGCAGCCAAGATCTAGGATTGGATACGCAGTATTTT
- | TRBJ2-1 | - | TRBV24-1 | CATSDPGLNEQFF | TGTGCCACCAGTGACCCAGGCCTCAATGAGCAGTTCTTC
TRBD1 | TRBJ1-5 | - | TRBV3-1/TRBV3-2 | CASSPDRGRNQPQHF | TGTGCCAGCAGCCCCGACAGGGGAAGGAATCAGCCCCAGCATTTT
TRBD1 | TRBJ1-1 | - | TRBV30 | CAWTPHRGGAFF | TGTGCCTGGACCCCCCACAGGGGAGGAGCTTTCTTT
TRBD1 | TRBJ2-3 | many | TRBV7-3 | CASSWTGASTDTQYF | TGTGCCAGCAGCTGGACAGGGGCTAGCACAGATACGCAGTATTTT
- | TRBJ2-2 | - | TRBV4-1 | CASSQRSGLYTGELFF | TGCGCCAGCAGCCAACGCAGCGGGCTGTACACCGGGGAGCTGTTTTTT
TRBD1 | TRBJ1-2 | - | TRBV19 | CASSLSAGGSYGYTF | TGTGCCAGTAGTCTTTCCGCAGGGGGAAGCTATGGCTACACCTTC
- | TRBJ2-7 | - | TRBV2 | CASSRQASTSYEQYF | TGTGCCAGCAGTAGACAGGCATCCACCTCCTACGAGCAGTACTTC
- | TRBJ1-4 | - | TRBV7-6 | CASSLAGVEKLFF | TGTGCCAGCAGCTTAGCAGGGGTGGAAAAACTGTTTTTT
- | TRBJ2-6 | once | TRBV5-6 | CASSSLGGGKSGANVLTF | TGTGCCAGCAGCTCCCTAGGCGGGGGCAAATCGGGGGCCAACGTCCTGACTTTC
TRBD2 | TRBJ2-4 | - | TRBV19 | CASSQKFSGPSVKNIQYF | TGTGCCAGTAGTCAAAAATTTAGCGGGCCCTCCGTCAAAAACATTCAGTACTTC
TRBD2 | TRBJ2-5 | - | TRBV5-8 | CASSEGLAGAETQYF | TGTGCCAGCAGCGAGGGACTAGCGGGAGCGGAGACCCAGTACTTC
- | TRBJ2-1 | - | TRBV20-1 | CSATLYNEQFF | TGCAGTGCTACCCTTTACAATGAGCAGTTCTTC
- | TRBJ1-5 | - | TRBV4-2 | CASRAGDKSNQPQHF | TGTGCCAGCAGGGCGGGAGATAAAAGCAATCAGCCCCAGCATTTT
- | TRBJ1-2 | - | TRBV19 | CASSIDILGPPRGYGYTF | TGTGCCAGTAGTATAGATATTTTAGGTCCGCCGAGAGGGTATGGCTACACCTTC
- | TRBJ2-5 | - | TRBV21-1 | CASRPVRLGETQYF | TGTGCCAGCAGACCCGTAAGGCTCGGGGAGACCCAGTACTTC
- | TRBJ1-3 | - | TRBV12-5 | CASAIAGGPGNTIYF | TGTGCTAGTGCCATAGCAGGAGGCCCTGGAAACACCATATATTTT
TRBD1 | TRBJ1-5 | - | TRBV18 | CASSPLAVPRQGRNQPQHF | TGTGCCAGCTCACCATTGGCGGTACCTCGACAGGGTCGCAATCAGCCCCAGCATTTT
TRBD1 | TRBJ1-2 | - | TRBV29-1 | CSVQQGAGYGYTF | TGCAGCGTTCAACAGGGGGCGGGCTATGGCTACACCTTC
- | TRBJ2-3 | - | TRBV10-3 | CAISEPSQGLDTQYF | TGTGCCATCAGTGAACCGAGTCAGGGGTTAGATACGCAGTATTTT
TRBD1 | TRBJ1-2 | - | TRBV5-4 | CASSFTGGVGYTF | TGTGCCAGCAGCTTCACAGGGGGCGTTGGCTACACCTTC
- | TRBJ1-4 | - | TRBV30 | CAWSVGGYNEKLFF | TGTGCCTGGAGTGTAGGCGGTTACAATGAAAAACTGTTTTTT
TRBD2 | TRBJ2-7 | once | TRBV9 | CASSVGAGDFEQYF | TGTGCCAGCAGCGTAGGAGCGGGAGACTTCGAGCAGTACTTC
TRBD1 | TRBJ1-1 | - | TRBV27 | CASSWTGNTEAFF | TGTGCCAGCAGTTGGACAGGGAACACTGAAGCTTTCTTT
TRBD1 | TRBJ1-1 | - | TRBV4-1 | CASNQRQGYTEAFF | TGCGCCAGCAACCAAAGACAGGGGTACACTGAAGCTTTCTTT
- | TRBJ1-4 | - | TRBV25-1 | CASSEYYATNEKLFF | TGTGCCAGCAGTGAATATTATGCAACTAATGAAAAACTGTTTTTT
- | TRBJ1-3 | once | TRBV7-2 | CASSFTRDTGNTIYF | TGTGCCAGCAGCTTTACCCGGGACACAGGAAACACCATATATTTT
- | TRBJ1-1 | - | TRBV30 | CAWSFAPVNTEAFF | TGTGCCTGGAGTTTTGCCCCAGTGAACACTGAAGCTTTCTTT
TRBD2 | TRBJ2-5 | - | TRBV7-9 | CASSPLGGLGETQYF | TGTGCCAGCAGCCCCCTAGGGGGACTAGGAGAGACCCAGTACTTC
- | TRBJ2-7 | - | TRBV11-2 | CASSAGEQYF | TGTGCCAGCAGCGCGGGCGAGCAGTACTTC
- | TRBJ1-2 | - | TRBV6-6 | CASSPHLQRGYTF | TGTGCCAGCAGCCCACACCTTCAGAGGGGCTACACCTTC
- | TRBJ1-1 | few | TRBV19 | CASTRGGETEAFF | TGTGCCAGTACACGCGGGGGTGAAACTGAAGCTTTCTTT